Listed below are T cell receptor beta chains from one sample, sequenced in a study of cytomegalovirus exposure and HLA in healthy donors. Clones were read by immunoSEQ multiplex PCR, and TCRdb kept only the in-frame ones, dropping some. The listing contains 140,000 or so clones. The source material was PBMCs. The origin of the receptors is a male donor in good health and CMV-seronegative. Each CDR3 is given with its conserved first and last residue. D genes are given only for firm matches.

TRBJ1-1 | NA | TRBV30 | TGTGCCTGGATTGGTAGGGACTCTGAAGCTTTCTTT | CAWIGRDSEAFF
TRBJ1-1 | NA | TRBV2 | TGTGCCAGCGAGTTAGAGATTTTGAACACTGAAGCTTTCTTT | CASELEILNTEAFF
TRBJ2-1 | NA | TRBV20-1 | TGCAGTGCCCCTATTTCAAGCGAGCAGTTCTTC | CSAPISSEQFF
TRBJ1-2 | NA | TRBV29-1 | TGCAGCGTTGTAGGGGACAATAGCTACACCTTC | CSVVGDNSYTF
TRBJ2-4 | NA | TRBV19 | TGTGCCAGTAGTGGGGGGTGGGGAGAGGGGTTGTACATTCAGTACTTC | CASSGGWGEGLYIQYF
TRBJ1-2 | NA | TRBV19 | TGTGCCAGTAGTATAGTGGGCCAGGGGAGCTATGGCTACACCTTC | CASSIVGQGSYGYTF
TRBJ2-7 | TRBD1 | TRBV6-1 | TGTGCCAGCAGTGTGGACAGGTCCTACGAGCAGTACTTC | CASSVDRSYEQYF
TRBJ1-5 | NA | TRBV27 | TGTGCCAGCAAAGCAGGGGCCAGCAATCAGCCCCAGCATTTT | CASKAGASNQPQHF
TRBJ1-2 | TRBD1 | TRBV19 | TGTGCCAGTGCCCGGGACAGGGGAAATGGCTACACCTTC | CASARDRGNGYTF
TRBJ1-2 | NA | TRBV28 | TGTGCCAGCCTCCTCAACTCCGCTACCTATGGCTACACCTTC | CASLLNSATYGYTF
TRBJ2-1 | TRBD1 | TRBV29-1 | TGCAGCGTTGAAGGACAGGGTTATTCAGGGCAGTTCTTC | CSVEGQGYSGQFF
TRBJ2-4 | NA | TRBV4-3 | TGCGCCAGCAGCCAACTGAAGGGGGGGCGAGGGGGAAACATTCAGTACTTC | CASSQLKGGRGGNIQYF
TRBJ1-2 | NA | TRBV5-1 | TGCGCCAGCAGCTTGGTCTCAGGGCTTGATGGCTACACCTTC | CASSLVSGLDGYTF
TRBJ2-7 | TRBD2 | TRBV5-4 | TGTGCCAGCAGCGGGACTAGCGGGCCCCACTCCTACGAGCAGTACTTC | CASSGTSGPHSYEQYF
TRBJ1-6 | NA | TRBV6-5 | TGTGCCAGCAGTGGGACAAGTAATTCACCCCTCCACTTT | CASSGTSNSPLHF
TRBJ2-7 | TRBD1 | TRBV5-1 | TGCGCCAGCAGCTTGAGGTTAGGACAGGGCTCCTACGAGCAGTACTTC | CASSLRLGQGSYEQYF
TRBJ1-5 | NA | TRBV28 | TGTGCCAGCAGTTTGACAGGCGGCCAGCCCCAGCATTTT | CASSLTGGQPQHF
TRBJ2-7 | NA | TRBV21-1 | TGTGCCAGCAGCAAAGGGACAAACTACGAGCAGTACTTC | CASSKGTNYEQYF
TRBJ1-2 | NA | TRBV14 | TGTGCCAGCAGCCAAGAGTTGTGGACAGACTATGGCTACACCTTC | CASSQELWTDYGYTF
TRBJ1-4 | TRBD1 | TRBV5-1 | TGCGCCAGCAGCAGGGATGCGACAGGGGGTAATGAAAAACTGTTTTTT | CASSRDATGGNEKLFF
TRBJ2-3 | TRBD2 | TRBV2 | TGTGCCAGCAGCCGTCTAGCGGGAGGAACAGATACGCAGTATTTT | CASSRLAGGTDTQYF
TRBJ2-3 | TRBD1 | TRBV7-2 | TGTGCCAGCAGCATCCGAGGACAGGGTCCAGATACGCAGTATTTT | CASSIRGQGPDTQYF
TRBJ2-7 | TRBD2 | TRBV25-1 | TGTGCCAGCAGTGAACTAGCGGGGGTAAGCTCCTACGAGCAGTACTTC | CASSELAGVSSYEQYF
TRBJ2-1 | TRBD2 | TRBV5-1 | TGCGCCAGCAGCTTTAGCGGGAGTGGGATCGATGAGCAGTTCTTC | CASSFSGSGIDEQFF
TRBJ2-7 | TRBD2 | TRBV19 | TGTGCCAGTAGCCCTAGCGGGAGGGCCTGGGAGCAGTACTTC | CASSPSGRAWEQYF
TRBJ1-3 | NA | TRBV19 | TGTGCCAGTAGAACAAATAACGCCGTATACACCATATATTTT | CASRTNNAVYTIYF
TRBJ1-5 | NA | TRBV25-1 | TGTGCCAGCAGTCCTGACACCTCAAATCAGCCCCAGCATTTT | CASSPDTSNQPQHF
TRBJ2-3 | TRBD1 | TRBV25-1 | TGTGCCAGCAGTGAACACGGGACAGGGGTTCGTGAAGATACGCAGTATTTT | CASSEHGTGVREDTQYF
TRBJ2-2 | TRBD2 | TRBV4-3 | TGCGCCAGCAGCAACCTAATCGCTAGCGGGAGGCCGGCGGGGGGCACCGGGGAGCTGTTTTTT | CASSNLIASGRPAGGTGELFF
TRBJ1-1 | NA | TRBV2 | TGTGCCGGACGACAGACCACTGAAGCTTTCTTT | CAGRQTTEAFF
TRBJ2-7 | NA | TRBV5-4 | TGTGCCAGCAGCTTAGGGGGTCCGAGCTCCTACGAGCAGTACTTC | CASSLGGPSSYEQYF
TRBJ2-7 | TRBD1 | TRBV28 | TGTGCCAGCAGCCGCGGACAGGACCCTAAATACGAGCAGTACTTC | CASSRGQDPKYEQYF
TRBJ2-5 | NA | TRBV5-1 | TGCGCCAGCAGCTCCGAGGTAGCTACGGAGACCCAGTACTTC | CASSSEVATETQYF
TRBJ1-2 | NA | TRBV25-1 | TGTGCCAGCAGTGCCCTAGGACAGCACTATGGCTACACCTTC | CASSALGQHYGYTF
TRBJ1-3 | TRBD1 | TRBV7-2 | TGTGCCAGCAGTAATGGACAGGGCTCTGGAAACACCATATATTTT | CASSNGQGSGNTIYF
TRBJ2-7 | TRBD2 | TRBV6-5 | TGTGCCAGCAGCCGACTAGCGGGACAAGTTTACGAGCAGTACTTC | CASSRLAGQVYEQYF
TRBJ2-2 | NA | TRBV6-4 | TGTGCCAGCAGTGTAGGAGAGAGGAACACCGGGGAGCTGTTTTTT | CASSVGERNTGELFF
TRBJ2-5 | TRBD2 | TRBV10-3 | TGTGCCATCGCAAGCGGGATAATGGAGGAGACCCAGTACTTC | CAIASGIMEETQYF
TRBJ1-5 | TRBD1 | TRBV15 | TGTGCCACCAGCAGCGGACAGGGGATCGTAAAAATGAGCCAGCATTTT | CATSSGQGIVKMSQHF
TRBJ2-2 | TRBD1 | TRBV7-2 | TGTGCCAGCAGCTTGATCTCCGGGACAGCCAACACCGGGGAGCTGTTTTTT | CASSLISGTANTGELFF
TRBJ2-7 | TRBD2 | TRBV15 | TGTGCCACCTCTACCGGGACTACCTACGAGCAGTACTTC | CATSTGTTYEQYF
TRBJ2-5 | NA | TRBV5-1 | TGCGCCAGCAGCTTGGCCCTCGTTTCCGAAGAGACCCAGTACTTC | CASSLALVSEETQYF